This T cell receptor beta chain was observed in a study of neurological immune-mediated disorders. Whole-study context: Of the approximately 34 patients with multiple sclerosis, roughly 30 had relapsing-remitting MS, whereas the remaining 3 had secondary progressive MS.

TCRdb called the 5' RACE reads again in MiXCR, with one record for every CDR3 protein. The sample comprises 55,000 to 75,000 distinct CDR3 sequences, roughly 2.5% of which are singletons, and less than 3.5% rests with the top ten. Per the germline V gene, CDR1 is SGHTA and CDR2 is FQGNSA. V lost 1 base and J lost 2; bases outside the gene matches: 1. CDR3 length: 15 residues. Unsorted libraries were derived from 2 million PBMCs stored at -80 C. The sequence derives from a man aged 50-60 years with multiple sclerosis. The chain joins TRBV7-2 to TRBJ2-7, with 11 bases matching TRBD2. Material: PBMCs. Here the CDR3 reads CASSLVSGGAYEQYF. In DNA, the CDR3 is TGTGCCAGCAGCTTAGTTAGCGGGGGGGCCTACGAGCAGTACTTC.